Sequencing of this T cell receptor beta chain was carried out in a study of glioma-infiltrating T cells. The iRepertoire nested amplicon-rescue multiplex PCR amplified TCR alpha and beta CDR3s from RNA. TCRdb fed the multiplex PCR reads into MiXCR, producing one record per CDR3 protein. The sample contains roughly 42,000 distinct CDR3 sequences, about a fifth of which appear only once. Germline values: CDR1 MNHNS, CDR2 SASEGT. There are 14 residues in the CDR3. Between the trimmed V and J ends, which lost 6 bases and 8 bases, there was a span of 17 bases. In this sample, this clonotype turned up many times.

The TCR was taken from a human donor with low-grade glioma or glioblastoma, undergoing nonglioma brain surgery, or in good health (not recorded which). The V call is TRBV6-1, the J call TRBJ2-1; possibly TRBD1 or TRBD2 for D (5 bases each). The sequenced material came from glioma tissue, nonneoplastic brain tissue, or PBMCs (not recorded which). The CDR3: CASRGTLGIDEQFF. CDR3 in DNA: TGTGCCAGCAGAGGGACCCTCGGGATCGATGAGCAGTTCTTC.